This TCR beta chain originates from a study of OX40 agonist ivuxolimab in advanced cancers. At the level of the study: Ivuxolimab, an antibody acting as an agonist of OX40 (CD134), was used to treat patients.

Blood specimens came from baseline, cycle 4 day 1, and cycle 7 day 1. The CDR3 contains 15 residues. With 6 bases clipped from V and 2 bases from J, the junction kept 8 bases outside the gene matches. The germline V gene encodes CDR1 MNHEY and CDR2 SVGAGI. Using immunoSEQ multiplex PCR, the repertoire was profiled, and TCRdb retains in-frame clones only, with some absent. The sample includes 20,000 to 30,000 clones, approximately 85% of them seen just once. This chain links TRBV6-5 with TRBJ2-7; 9 bases map to TRBD1. The TCR sequence derives from an adult with an advanced solid tumor such as melanoma, head and neck, liver or kidney cancer. Material: CD4+ or CD8+ T cells sorted from blood, obtained in a trial of the OX40 agonist ivuxolimab. In DNA form, the CDR3 reads TGTGCCAGCAGGTACACAGGGGGCGAAACCTACGAGCAGTACTTC. It translates to CASRYTGGETYEQYF.